This T cell receptor beta chain was obtained from a study of blood T cell repertoires in COVID-19 (dated by TCRdb to about 2020). Context from the whole study: The collaborator samples originated in the United States, Italy and Spain and spanned the acute and convalescent phases of COVID-19. Sample metadata almost always included a de-identified subject ID, COVID-19 status, age in years and sex. Subjects who had been exposed to COVID-19, were actively infected with it, or had recovered from it provided the deeply sampled blood TCRbeta repertoires that made up the dataset. The repertoires were released in a freely available public database meant as a resource for research on the immune response to SARS-CoV-2. Where available, HLA class I and class II types were taken from metadata supplied by the sample provider and were not determined by assay-based typing. The prospective study material was composed of cDNA or gDNA derived from T cells, B-cell-depleted T cells, or PBMCs. The samples were drawn from two sources: the first 160 participants of the ongoing ImmuneRACE study, and over 950 subjects contributed by 6 global collaborators.

Collaborating institutions collected whole blood in K2EDTA tubes following their own protocols. For TCRbeta analysis, collaborators shipped samples as frozen whole blood, isolated PBMCs, or DNA extracted from either of those sample types. Results the study describes overall, beyond this receptor: The quantity of clinical and demographic metadata differed by source and by participant and was supplied without curation.

About this clone itself: The clone's antigen remains unknown. Nothing much larger sits one base from this clone, and base qualities are not available.

TCRbeta CDR3 regions were amplified from genomic DNA using the immunoSEQ Assay, a bias-controlled multiplex PCR. Per the authors' processing: Nucleated cell counts per sample were estimated from amplification of reference gene primers within the assay. To quantify the absolute abundance of each unique TCRbeta CDR3 rearrangement, sequence reads were collapsed and filtered. For each sample, productive Simpson clonality was calculated by taking the square root of Simpson's diversity index across productive rearrangements. TCRdb's version of the immuneACCESS table is confined to in-frame rearrangements and falls short of the full clone set. An unresolved V gene accounts for under half of the shortfall where checked; the remainder is of unknown origin. The V and J calls and clone size are taken from that table; D and trimming were inferred from the DNA. This sample comprises 150,000 to 200,000 clones, around 87% of them detected only once. Around 2.7% of the sample is taken by the ten largest.

This clonotype was obtained from a man aged 40-49 years with active or convalescent COVID-19. Sequencing was carried out using peripheral blood.

Read as DNA, the sequence is TGTGCCATCAAAGGGACAGACAGCACAGATACGCAGTATTTT. Its amino acids are CAIKGTDSTDTQYF. The chain is made from TRBV10-3 and TRBJ2-3, with TRBD1 matching 7 junction bases. The germline V gene sets CDR1 to ENHRY and CDR2 to SYGVKD. Measured from the cysteine to the phenylalanine, the CDR3 is 14 residues long. Only the CDR3 part of the read is kept: 42 bases, read in frame from the first base. Ends trimmed: V by 7 bases, J by 0 bases; bases unmatched to a gene: 4.